Following are 13 T cell receptor beta chains from one sample sequenced in a study of shared clonotypes between healthy human individuals (dated by TCRdb to 2019 to 2021). Receptor amplification or capture employed the immunoSEQ multiplex PCR assay. TCRdb holds this immuneACCESS table with in-frame rearrangements only. Some clones are missing; in checked studies, unresolved V genes explain under half, and the rest has no known cause. The sample records about 2.4 million clones, approximately 93% of which are singletons. The biggest ten clones account for approximately 0.37% of the sample. The material sequenced was naive CD4+ T cells from PBMCs. Sample cell subset or site, as interpreted from the label and publication: CD45RA+ positively selected. The receptors shown here come from a man younger than 30 in good health. Some clones in this sample may be carry-over from other donors' samples.

The V gene is TRBV18, the J gene TRBJ2-5; D is undetermined. V lost 7 bases and J lost 1, with 7 bases in between. Germline V gives CDR1 KGHSH, CDR2 LQKENI. This CDR3 spans 12 amino acids. In nucleotides, the CDR3 is TGTGCCAGCTTACTATCCCAAGAGACCCAGTACTTC. It codes for CASLLSQETQYF.

The rearrangement uses TRBV27 and TRBJ2-7, with TRBD2 matching 8 bases. Germline values: CDR1 MNHEY, CDR2 SMNVEV (reference sequence). V lost 5 bases, J lost 1 base, and 7 bases stayed unmatched. The length of the CDR3 is 15 residues. The CDR3 here is CASSISGSRSYEQYF. CDR3 DNA sequence: TGTGCCAGCAGTATAAGCGGGAGTAGGTCCTACGAGCAGTACTTC.

This clone was observed a single time. The CDR3 loop reads CASSEAGAGGGETQYF. CDR3 DNA: TGTGCCAGCAGTGAAGCGGGGGCGGGAGGCGGAGAGACCCAGTACTTC. The chain has TRBV6-1 and TRBJ2-5; 8 bases fit TRBD2. The CDR3 runs to 16 residues. Losses at the gene ends were 0 bases for V and 4 bases for J; bases not matched to a gene: 7. From germline, CDR1 is MNHNS and CDR2 SASEGT.

As concerns this clone: This sample includes further DNA sequences coding for the same CDR3. The chain joins TRBV9 to TRBJ2-7; TRBD1 aligns across 10 bases. The CDR3 is 15 amino acids. V lost 4 bases, J lost 1 base, and 5 bases stayed unmatched. From germline, CDR1 is SGDLS and CDR2 YYNGEE. CDR3 in amino acids: CASSPRTGGSYEQYF. The CDR3 DNA reads as TGTGCCAGCAGCCCCCGGACAGGGGGATCCTACGAGCAGTACTTC.

The CDR3 DNA is TGCGCCAGCAGCCAACGGACAGGGGACGAGCAGTACTTC. It codes for CASSQRTGDEQYF. The chain couples TRBV4-1 to TRBJ2-7; 9 bases match TRBD1. Germline CDR1 and CDR2: MGHRA and YSYEKL. The CDR3 consists of 13 residues. V gave up 2 bases and J gave up 5 bases; unmatched junction bases: 1.

The chain employs TRBV2 and TRBJ2-7, with unresolved D. The CDR3 is 13 amino acids. Germline CDR1 is SNHLY and CDR2 is FYNNEI. Trimming removed 4 bases at V and 7 bases at J, with 14 bases between. The CDR3 protein is CASSGPRVGEQYF. DNA of the CDR3: TGTGCCAGCAGTGGCCCCCGGGTGGGGGAGCAGTACTTC.

The genes are TRBV5-4 and TRBJ2-7; possible D gene TRBD1, 6 bases. Germline-derived CDR1 and CDR2 are SGHNT and YYREEE (reference sequence). The CDR3 has 15 amino acids. V was trimmed by 5 bases and J by 4 bases, leaving 19 bases between them. CDR3 bases: TGTGCCAGCAGTCTGGAGGCAGGGGCAAGGTACGAGCAGTACTTC. Encoded protein: CASSLEAGARYEQYF.

This chain connects TRBV5-1 to TRBJ1-2; no clear D gene. The CDR3 totals 16 residues. The ends were cut back, 4 bases at V and 2 bases at J, with 18 bases in the middle. CDR1 is SGHRS, CDR2 YFSETQ, per germline. For the CDR3, the DNA is TGCGCCAGCAGCCCACCGCCCGACCAGTGGAACTATGGCTACACCTTC. Encoded protein: CASSPPPDQWNYGYTF.

The CDR3 DNA reads TGTGCCACCTGGGACAGGGGGCGCTACGAGCAGTACTTC. Residues: CATWDRGRYEQYF. The chain couples TRBV5-4 to TRBJ2-7, with 12 bases identical to TRBD1. Losses at the gene ends were 9 bases for V and 3 bases for J; bases not matched to a gene: 4. Germline V gives CDR1 SGHNT, CDR2 YYREEE (reference sequence). The CDR3 sequence is 13 residues long.

The gene calls are TRBV27 and TRBJ1-1; possible D gene TRBD1, 5 bases. The germline V gene encodes CDR1 MNHEY and CDR2 SMNVEV (reference sequence). The CDR3 is 13 amino acids. V dropped 10 bases and J dropped 1 base, with 13 bases sitting between them. CDR3 nucleotides: TGTGCCAACTCTGGGCAGGGGAACACTGAAGCTTTCTTT. It codes for CANSGQGNTEAFF.

Note on this clone: The sample contains more than one DNA sequence encoding this CDR3. The chain carries TRBV5-4 and TRBJ2-2; D could derive from TRBD1 or TRBD2 (5 bases each). This CDR3 has 14 amino acids. Germline V lookup: CDR1 SGHNT, CDR2 YYREEE (reference sequence). V lost 2 bases to trimming and J lost 4 bases, with 9 bases between them. CDR3 amino acids: CASSFTGGTGELFF. The CDR3 DNA sequence: TGTGCCAGCAGCTTCACTGGGGGCACCGGGGAGCTGTTTTTT.

V gene TRBV19 combines with J gene TRBJ2-7; D may match TRBD1 or TRBD2 (5 bases each). The V gene lost 5 bases and the J gene lost 0 bases, with 14 bases spanning the gap. The CDR3 runs 15 residues. Germline V gene data show CDR1 as LNHDA and CDR2 as SQIVND (reference sequence). CDR3 in DNA: TGTGCCAGTAGTCGGGGCAAAGGTCCCTCCTACGAGCAGTACTTC. It translates to CASSRGKGPSYEQYF. The whole variable domain, remainder taken from reference TRBV19 and TRBJ2-7, is DGGITQSPKYLFRKEGQNVTLSCEQNLNHDAMYWYRQDPGQGLRLIYYSQIVNDFQKGDIAEGYSVSREKKESFPLTVTSAQKNPTAFYLCASSRGKGPSYEQYFGPGTRLTVT.

The gene calls are TRBV5-1 and TRBJ2-5, with D maybe TRBD2 (5 bases). Gene TRBJ2-7 matches the end of the DNA better, so the J call may be wrong. The CDR3 runs to 15 residues. Per germline, CDR1 SGHRS and CDR2 YFSETQ. Here the CDR3 DNA reads TGCGCCAGCAGCGCCATCCCACGGGGTGGAGGCGAGCAGTACTTC. Its translation: CASSAIPRGGGEQYF.